This T cell receptor (beta chain) originates from a study of multiple sclerosis patients with progressive multifocal leukoencephalopathy. Time point in this sample: 12 to 13 months of natalizumab therapy. The CDR3 runs to 14 residues. Germline values: CDR1 SGHRS, CDR2 YFSETQ. Trimming stripped 5 bases from V and 9 bases from J, with 18 bases between. This was a survey-level run. This table comes from immunoSEQ multiplex PCR, and its TCRdb copy is limited to in-frame clones, with some not included. Here the sample spans 20,000 to 30,000 clones, roughly 90% being singletons. The genes are TRBV5-1 and TRBJ2-4; D is tentatively TRBD1 or TRBD2 (5 bases each). Sequences were derived from PBMCs, sampled from a patient treated with natalizumab. The receptor was derived from a man aged 25 to 40 with multiple sclerosis. The CDR3 DNA sequence: TGCGCCAGCAGACAATCCCCCAGGGACGGCATTCAGTACTTC. This gives the protein CASRQSPRDGIQYF.